A single sample gave rise to the 17 T cell receptor beta chains below, sequenced in a study of T-cell reconstitution after alpha-beta-depleted transplantation in children. The TCRbeta library was prepared with unique molecular identifiers. TCRdb processed the PCR reads anew with MiXCR; each CDR3 protein has one entry. Altogether a few hundred thousand distinct CDR3 sequences are present, about a fifth being singletons, with the ten largest covering over 3.5%. The material sequenced was PBMCs from the stem cell graft donor, taken from the stem cell graft. These receptors were collected from a human donor who donated a stem cell graft to a child with acute myeloid leukemia.

CDR3: CASRGDFYGYTF. In nucleotides, the CDR3 is TGTGCCAGCAGAGGGGACTTCTATGGCTACACCTTC. J is TRBJ1-2 and V is TRBV12-3 or TRBV12-4; the D gene is possibly TRBD1 (5 bases). CDR3 size: 12 residues. V was clipped by 6 bases and J by 4 bases, with 9 bases between them.

The chain is built from TRBV4-2 and TRBJ2-7, with D maybe TRBD2 (6 bases). The V end lost 1 base, the J end lost 5 bases, and 21 bases lay between the germline ends. The V gene's germline CDR1 is LGHNA and CDR2 YNFKEQ. This CDR3 is built from 17 residues. The DNA for the CDR3 is TGTGCCAGCAGCCAAGTTGGGGGTTCGGGGGAGCAGAACGAGCAGTACTTC. Its protein product is CASSQVGGSGEQNEQYF.

This clonotype came up many times. The chain is built from TRBV20-1 and TRBJ2-1, with 8 bases lining up with TRBD2. The CDR3 consists of 16 residues. The V gene end was trimmed by 2 bases and the J gene end by 1 base; junction bases not matched to a gene: 7. Germline V lookup: CDR1 DFQATT, CDR2 SNEGSKA (reference sequence). The CDR3 sequence is CSARTVAGSSYNEQFF. The DNA for the CDR3 is TGCAGTGCTAGAACGGTAGCGGGATCGTCCTACAATGAGCAGTTCTTC.

The chain has TRBV2 and TRBJ2-1, with D unresolved. CDR3 length equals 13 residues. V was cut by 6 bases and J by 7 bases, with 13 bases left in between. Looked up from germline, CDR1 is SNHLY and CDR2 is FYNNEI. This CDR3 reads CASRYRALNEQFF. The CDR3 DNA sequence: TGTGCCAGCAGATACCGGGCCTTAAATGAGCAGTTCTTC. The whole variable domain, remainder taken from reference TRBV2 and TRBJ2-1, is EPEVTQTPSHQVTQMGQEVILRCVPISNHLYFYWYRQILGQKVEFLVSFYNNEISEKSEIFDDQFSVERPDGSNFTLKIRSTKLEDSAMYFCASRYRALNEQFFGPGTRLTVL.

A few counts support this clonotype. The chain uses TRBV25-1 and TRBJ2-7; tentatively, D is TRBD1 or TRBD2 (5 bases each). The V gene lost 6 bases and the J gene lost 2 bases, with 14 bases spanning the gap. This CDR3 is 14 amino acids long. Germline-derived CDR1 and CDR2 are MGHDK and SYGVNS. CDR3 in amino acids: CASSPTREPYEQYF. CDR3 bases: TGTGCCAGCAGCCCCACCAGGGAGCCCTACGAGCAGTACTTC.

This sequence joins TRBV30 and TRBJ2-7; a possible D gene is TRBD2 (5 bases). V was trimmed by 0 bases and J by 2 bases, leaving 14 bases between them. Germline lookup yields CDR1 GTSNPN and CDR2 SVGIG (reference sequence). The CDR3 extends over 15 amino acids. The chain's CDR3 is CAWSVNLSGPYEQYF. CDR3 DNA: TGTGCCTGGAGTGTGAACTTAAGCGGCCCCTACGAGCAGTACTTC.

The V gene is TRBV7-2, the J gene TRBJ1-2, with D perhaps TRBD1 (6 bases). V shed 2 bases and J shed 4 bases, with 11 bases lying between them. Looked up from germline, CDR1 is SGHTA and CDR2 is FQGNSA. This CDR3 is built from 14 residues. The CDR3 loop is CASSLPGAPYGYTF. The CDR3 DNA reads TGTGCCAGCAGCTTACCAGGGGCCCCCTATGGCTACACCTTC.

This clonotype was seen a few times. The J gene is TRBJ2-1, the V gene TRBV20-1; D not resolved. With 3 bases removed from V and 5 bases from J, the gap between germline ends came to 8 bases. Germline V gene data show CDR1 as DFQATT and CDR2 as SNEGSKA (reference sequence). The CDR3 is made up of 12 amino acids. CDR3 amino acids: CSAREPNNEQFF. CDR3 sequence (DNA): TGCAGTGCTAGGGAACCCAACAATGAGCAGTTCTTC.

This clonotype turned up a few times. The chain recombines TRBV20-1 with TRBJ2-5; 7 positions agree with TRBD2. This CDR3 comprises 13 residues. Germline V gene sequence: CDR1 DFQATT, CDR2 SNEGSKA (reference sequence). Trimming took 1 base from V and 3 from J; bases not matched to a gene: 2. CDR3 amino acids: CSARGGREETQYF. In DNA form, the CDR3 reads TGCAGTGCTAGAGGGGGGAGGGAAGAGACCCAGTACTTC.

This clonotype was detected many times. The gene calls are TRBV29-1 and TRBJ2-5; TRBD1 agrees at 8 bases. The CDR3 runs 13 residues. J gave up 2 bases and V 6 bases, and 5 bases lay outside the gene matches. Germline V lookup: CDR1 SQVTM, CDR2 ANQGSEA. The CDR3 nucleotides are TGCAGCGTCAAAGGACAGGGACAAGAGACCCAGTACTTC. Encoded protein: CSVKGQGQETQYF.

The rearrangement links TRBV27 to TRBJ2-1; D perhaps matches TRBD2 (6 bases). The CDR3 has 17 residues. Germline lookup yields CDR1 MNHEY and CDR2 SMNVEV (reference sequence). With 0 bases removed from V and 2 bases from J, the gap between germline ends came to 14 bases. CDR3 loop: CASSLSLTRLTYNEQFF. The CDR3 coding sequence is TGTGCCAGCAGTTTATCGTTGACTAGACTCACCTACAATGAGCAGTTCTTC.

In its sample, this clonotype was seen a few times. The junction shows a germline mismatch at one end, possibly a read error. The V gene is TRBV28, the J gene TRBJ2-7; D perhaps matches TRBD1 (5 bases). The CDR3 runs 15 residues. Germline CDR1 reads MDHEN; CDR2 reads SYDVKM. CDR3 in DNA: TGTGCCACCAGTCCTGGATTGGGGCCAGCCTACGAGCAGTACTTC. Translated, it gives CATSPGLGPAYEQYF.

This clonotype was seen ten or more times. This chain connects TRBV20-1 to TRBJ1-5; D gene unclear. Trimming cost V 1 base and J 0 bases, with 10 bases left between them. CDR3 length equals 15 residues. The germline V gene has CDR1 DFQATT and CDR2 SNEGSKA (reference sequence). CDR3 amino acids: CSARVGGNSNQPQHF. The CDR3 region has the DNA TGCAGTGCTAGAGTTGGAGGCAATAGCAATCAGCCCCAGCATTTT.

This clonotype was observed at least ten times. CDR3 nucleotides: TGCAGTGCTAGAGGGGGGTCAATCTCCACGGACGAGCAGTACTTC. Its translation: CSARGGSISTDEQYF. This chain uses TRBV20-1 with TRBJ2-7, with D perhaps TRBD1 or TRBD2 (5 bases each). Between the trimmed V and J ends, which lost 1 base and 5 bases, there was a span of 18 bases. Germline CDR1 reads DFQATT; CDR2 reads SNEGSKA (reference sequence). There are 15 residues in the CDR3.

This clonotype was counted a few times. The rearrangement joins TRBV15 to TRBJ2-7; the D gene is possibly TRBD1 (5 bases). CDR1 and CDR2 (germline): LNHNV, YYDKDF (reference sequence). The germline V and J ends were trimmed by 0 bases and 2 bases, with 14 bases remaining between them. This CDR3 has 16 amino acids. The CDR3 DNA follows: TGTGCCACCAGCAGAGACAGGGTCCGTCGGACCTACGAGCAGTACTTC. It is translated as CATSRDRVRRTYEQYF.

The chain couples TRBV20-1 to TRBJ2-3; 10 nucleotides line up with TRBD2. Germline CDR1 and CDR2: DFQATT and SNEGSKA (reference sequence). J lost 4 bases, V lost 2 bases, and 3 bases had no gene match. This CDR3 has 14 amino acids. In DNA, the CDR3 is TGCAGTGCTAGACTAGCGGGAGTGGCAGATACGCAGTATTTT. It specifies CSARLAGVADTQYF.

This clonotype showed up many times. The rearrangement joins TRBV28 to TRBJ2-7; D is perhaps TRBD2 (5 bases). In germline, CDR1 is MDHEN, CDR2 SYDVKM. The CDR3 loop spans 14 amino acids. V lost 7 bases and J 4 bases, leaving 17 bases between the germline ends. This CDR3 is CASTLGSLGYEQYF. DNA of the CDR3: TGTGCCAGCACCTTGGGCTCACTAGGATACGAGCAGTACTTC.